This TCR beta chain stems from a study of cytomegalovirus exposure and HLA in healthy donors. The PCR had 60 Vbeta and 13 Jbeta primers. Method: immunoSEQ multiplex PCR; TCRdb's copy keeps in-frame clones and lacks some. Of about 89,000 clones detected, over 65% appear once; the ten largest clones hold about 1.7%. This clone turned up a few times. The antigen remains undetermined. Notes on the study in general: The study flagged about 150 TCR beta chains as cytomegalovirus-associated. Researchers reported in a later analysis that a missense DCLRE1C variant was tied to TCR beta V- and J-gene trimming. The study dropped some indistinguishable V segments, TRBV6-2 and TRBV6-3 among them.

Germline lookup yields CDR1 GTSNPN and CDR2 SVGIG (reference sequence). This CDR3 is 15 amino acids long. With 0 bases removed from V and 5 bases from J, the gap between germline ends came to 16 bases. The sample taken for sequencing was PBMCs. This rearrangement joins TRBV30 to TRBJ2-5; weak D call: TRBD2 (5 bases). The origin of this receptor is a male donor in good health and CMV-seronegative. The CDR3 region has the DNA TGTGCCTGGAGTGTAGATGACCTTCCGGGGGAGACCCAGTACTTC. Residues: CAWSVDDLPGETQYF. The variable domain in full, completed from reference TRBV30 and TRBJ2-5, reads SQTIHQWPATLVQPVGSPLSLECTVEGTSNPNLYWYRQAAGRGLQLLFYSVGIGQISSEVPQNLSASRPQDRQFILSSKKLLLSDSGFYLCAWSVDDLPGETQYFGPGTRLLVL.